This passage covers 12 T cell receptor beta chains from one sample sequenced in a study of T cell changes during pregnancy in multiple sclerosis. Only in-frame clones appear in the TCRdb table, and some are missing; sequencing was by immunoSEQ multiplex PCR. The sample has around 92,000 clones; 85% to 95% are singletons. The specimen was peripheral blood, collected in the first trimester of pregnancy. The receptors come from a female donor with multiple sclerosis, enrolled in a pregnancy study.

The CDR3 sequence: CASSPRRQGAPYGYTF. CDR3 DNA sequence: TGTGCCAGCAGTCCCCGGCGGCAGGGGGCCCCGTATGGCTACACCTTC. The chain is built from TRBV7-8 and TRBJ1-2; 8 bases fit TRBD1. CDR1 and CDR2 (germline): SGHVS, FQNEAQ. This CDR3 comprises 16 residues. The junction had 14 bases not matched to a gene; V was cut back by 6 bases and J by 5 bases.

This rearrangement joins TRBV25-1 to TRBJ2-5; D is possibly TRBD1 (5 bases). Trimming stripped 0 bases from V and 0 bases from J, with 8 bases between. Germline values: CDR1 MGHDK, CDR2 SYGVNS. This CDR3 region has 15 residues. CDR3 coding DNA: TGTGCCAGCAGTGAATATACAGGCGACCAAGAGACCCAGTACTTC. The encoded protein is CASSEYTGDQETQYF.

The V call is TRBV19, the J call TRBJ2-2; D ambiguous. Germline CDR1 is LNHDA and CDR2 is SQIVND (reference sequence). Trimming left V 8 bases short and J 4 bases short, with 14 bases between. CDR3 length: 14 amino acids. The CDR3 DNA sequence: TGTGCCAGTCAGCTGAGGCTGTTCACCGGGGAGCTGTTTTTT. Translated, it gives CASQLRLFTGELFF.

The gene calls are TRBV7-6 and TRBJ1-3; 9 nucleotides line up with TRBD1. CDR1 is SGHVS and CDR2 is FNYEAQ in the germline V gene. CDR3 length equals 16 residues. V shed 1 base, J shed 0 bases, and the junction held 1 base outside the gene matches. The CDR3 region is CASSLGTGASGNTIYF. The CDR3 DNA follows: TGTGCCAGCAGCTTAGGGACAGGGGCCTCTGGAAACACCATATATTTT.

This rearrangement joins TRBV7-9 to TRBJ1-1; no clear D. V lost 5 bases to trimming and J lost 6 bases, with 19 bases between them. The length of the CDR3 is 15 residues. CDR1 is SEHNR, CDR2 FQNEAQ, per germline (reference sequence). The CDR3 nucleotides read TGTGCCAGCAGCCCAAACGGCCACTCAGGATCTGAAGCTTTCTTT. It encodes CASSPNGHSGSEAFF.

The chain uses TRBV4-1 and TRBJ1-5, with D possibly being TRBD1 (5 bases). Germline V gives CDR1 MGHRA, CDR2 YSYEKL. V lost 0 bases and J lost 6, with 12 bases in between. This CDR3 comprises 15 residues. CDR3 DNA sequence: TGCGCCAGCAGCCAAGAGGCCAGGGTAAGTCAGCCCCAGCATTTT. Residues: CASSQEARVSQPQHF.

The gene calls are TRBV5-1 and TRBJ1-4, with D perhaps matching TRBD1 (6 bases). The CDR3 totals 15 residues. Per the germline V gene, CDR1 is SGHRS and CDR2 is YFSETQ. The germline V and J ends were trimmed by 3 bases and 7 bases, with 16 bases remaining between them. The chain's CDR3 is CASSWNRAAGEKLFF. CDR3 sequence (DNA): TGCGCCAGCAGCTGGAACAGGGCGGCGGGTGAAAAACTGTTTTTT.

This clone was detected only once. The chain employs TRBV6-1 and TRBJ1-1; D unresolved. Trimming took 3 bases from V and 5 from J, leaving 10 bases between them. The CDR3 spans 13 residues. Germline V gives CDR1 MNHNS, CDR2 SASEGT. CDR3 in DNA: TGTGCCAGCAGTGACGGGATGGGGACTGAAGCTTTCTTT. The encoded protein is CASSDGMGTEAFF.

The CDR3 bases are TGTGCCAGCAGCGGCCCCGTTTTTCCGACAGGGGGCATTTCGGGGATGAACACTGAAGCTTTCTTT. It yields the protein CASSGPVFPTGGISGMNTEAFF. The chain is built from TRBV9 and TRBJ1-1, with 10 nucleotides matching TRBD1. V dropped 3 bases and J dropped 0; count of bases not matched to a gene: 23. Germline lookup yields CDR1 SGDLS and CDR2 YYNGEE. The CDR3 totals 22 residues.

This chain connects TRBV18 to TRBJ1-3, with 7 bases aligning to TRBD1. The trim removed 3 bases at V and 0 bases at J, leaving 11 bases unmatched. The CDR3 totals 18 residues. Per the germline V gene, CDR1 is KGHSH and CDR2 is LQKENI. CDR3 sequence (DNA): TGTGCCAGCTCACCGGACATACAGGGGCTGAGCTCTGGAAACACCATATATTTT. Translation: CASSPDIQGLSSGNTIYF. The variable domain in full, completed from reference TRBV18 and TRBJ1-3, reads NAGVMQNPRHLVRRRGQEARLRCSPMKGHSHVYWYRQLPEEGLKFMVYLQKENIIDESGMPKERFSAEFPKEGPSILRIQQVVRGDSAAYFCASSPDIQGLSSGNTIYFGEGSWLTVV.

This rearrangement joins TRBV5-1 to TRBJ2-1; D is possibly TRBD1 (5 bases). The V end lost 3 bases, the J end lost 15 bases, and 16 bases lay between the germline ends. The length of the CDR3 is 12 residues. Germline CDR1 reads SGHRS; CDR2 reads YFSETQ. CDR3: CASSSTVTVWFF. Written as DNA, the CDR3 is TGCGCCAGCAGCTCGACTGTGACAGTTTGGTTCTTC.

The sample holds one count of this clone. V usage is TRBV2 and J usage is TRBJ2-3, with D tentatively TRBD1 (7 bases). The germline gives CDR1 SNHLY, CDR2 FYNNEI. The CDR3 has 16 amino acids. Trimming took 0 bases from V and 8 from J, leaving 18 bases between them. CDR3 protein: CASSEASGRPGGTQYF. In DNA form, the CDR3 reads TGTGCCAGCAGTGAAGCTAGCGGCCGTCCAGGGGGTACGCAGTATTTT.